These 20 T cell receptor beta chains were sequenced from one sample in a study of T cell repertoires in cytomegalovirus infection. TCRdb used MiXCR to reprocess the reads, holding one entry per CDR3 protein. The table records 200,000 to 250,000 distinct CDR3 sequences, 9% to 15% of them present only once. Sequencing was carried out using PBMCs. These receptors came from a human donor in good health (CMV status not recorded). Some clones in this sample may be carry-over from other donors' samples.

This clonotype was observed many times. CDR3 sequence: CASSLYAGPETQYF. The DNA for the CDR3 is TGTGCCAGCAGCTTATACGCCGGGCCGGAGACCCAGTACTTC. The rearrangement joins TRBV7-2 to TRBJ2-5; unclear D gene. This CDR3 has 14 residues. V was pared by 2 bases and J by 5 bases, with 12 bases between. The V gene's germline CDR1 is SGHTA and CDR2 FQGNSA.

This clonotype was observed many times. The chain's CDR3 is CASSYWDRDHEQYF. Here the CDR3 DNA reads TGTGCCAGCAGCTACTGGGACAGGGACCACGAGCAGTACTTC. The V and J genes are TRBV7-2 and TRBJ2-7, with 9 bases aligning to TRBD1. The CDR3 contains 14 residues. Germline trimming cut 4 bases from V and 5 bases from J; bases unmatched to any gene: 6. Germline V gene sequence: CDR1 SGHTA, CDR2 FQGNSA.

This clonotype was recorded at least ten times. The chain links TRBV27 to TRBJ2-2; D is ambiguous. The CDR3 runs 16 residues. V shed 1 base and J shed 4 bases, with 13 bases lying between them. Per germline, CDR1 MNHEY and CDR2 SMNVEV (reference sequence). CDR3 protein: CASSLWVGMSTGELFF. CDR3 nucleotide sequence: TGTGCCAGCAGTTTATGGGTTGGTATGTCCACCGGGGAGCTGTTTTTT.

This clonotype was seen repeatedly, ten times or more. The chain links TRBV28 to TRBJ1-4, with D maybe TRBD1 (6 bases). The V end was cut by 6 bases, the J end by 2 bases, with 13 bases between. The germline gives CDR1 MDHEN, CDR2 SYDVKM. CDR3 length: 15 residues. The CDR3 DNA follows: TGTGCCAGCAGACTTGGGGGACACACTAATGAAAAACTGTTTTTT. It translates to CASRLGGHTNEKLFF.

This clonotype was seen a few times. The CDR3 DNA sequence: TGCAGCGTTGATTCGGGAGTCGCAGATACGCAGTATTTT. As protein: CSVDSGVADTQYF. V and J are TRBV29-1 and TRBJ2-3; maybe TRBD2 (6 bases). The V and J ends lost 3 bases and 4 bases respectively, with 11 bases between them. The CDR3 consists of 13 residues. Germline CDR1 is SQVTM and CDR2 is ANQGSEA.

This clonotype was recorded many times. The genes are TRBV27 and TRBJ1-5; D unresolved. V was shortened by 3 bases and J by 7 bases, with 13 bases between the two germline ends. CDR1 MNHEY and CDR2 SMNVEV come from the germline V gene (reference sequence). The CDR3 contains 14 residues. The CDR3: CASSFGPGGQPQHF. CDR3 nucleotides: TGTGCCAGCAGTTTCGGGCCTGGAGGGCAGCCCCAGCATTTT.

The chain recombines TRBV5-1 with TRBJ2-5; D is perhaps TRBD1 (6 bases). The V gene lost 0 bases and the J gene lost 0 bases, with 9 bases spanning the gap. Germline V gene data show CDR1 as SGHRS and CDR2 as YFSETQ. The CDR3 sequence is 15 residues long. CDR3 protein: CASSLGQAYQETQYF. In nucleotides, the CDR3 is TGCGCCAGCAGCTTGGGACAGGCGTACCAAGAGACCCAGTACTTC. The full variable domain, completed using reference TRBV5-1 and TRBJ2-5, is KAGVTQTPRYLIKTRGQQVTLSCSPISGHRSVSWYQQTPGQGLQFLFEYFSETQRNKGNFPGRFSGRQFSNSRSEMNVSTLELGDSALYLCASSLGQAYQETQYFGPGTRLLVL.

This clonotype has more than one count but fewer than ten. The V call is TRBV18, the J call TRBJ1-5; D remains ambiguous. Between the trimmed V and J ends, which lost 2 bases and 5 bases, there was a span of 7 bases. The CDR3 length is 13 residues. CDR1 and CDR2 from the germline V gene are KGHSH and LQKENI. CDR3 sequence (DNA): TGTGCCAGCTCACCAAAGATAGATCAGCCCCAGCATTTT. This gives the protein CASSPKIDQPQHF.

This rearrangement joins TRBV9 to TRBJ2-1; D gene ambiguous. The V end lost 1 base, the J end lost 7 bases, and 15 bases lay between the germline ends. Looked up from germline, CDR1 is SGDLS and CDR2 is YYNGEE. The length of the CDR3 is 15 residues. For the CDR3, the DNA is TGTGCCAGCAGCGTACGAGTAGGGCGGCTAAATGAGCAGTTCTTC. It yields the protein CASSVRVGRLNEQFF. Full variable domain (outside the CDR3, taken from reference TRBV9 and TRBJ2-1): DSGVTQTPKHLITATGQRVTLRCSPRSGDLSVYWYQQSLDQGLQFLIQYYNGEERAKGNILERFSAQQFPDLHSELNLSSLELGDSALYFCASSVRVGRLNEQFFGPGTRLTVL.

This clonotype appeared many times. This chain joins TRBV28 and TRBJ1-2; tentative D call: TRBD1 (6 bases). V shed 2 bases and J shed 4 bases, with 11 bases lying between them. Germline V gene sequence: CDR1 MDHEN, CDR2 SYDVKM. This CDR3 comprises 14 residues. The CDR3 region has the DNA TGTGCCAGCAGTTTAGGACAGAGCTTCTATGGCTACACCTTC. Encoded protein: CASSLGQSFYGYTF.

At least ten counts were recorded for this clonotype. The chain couples TRBV7-2 to TRBJ2-1, with 12 bases aligning to TRBD2. Germline CDR1 SGHTA, CDR2 FQGNSA. The CDR3 sequence is 17 residues long. The V and J ends lost 5 bases and 0 bases, in that order; junction bases with no gene match: 5. The CDR3 region is CASSAETSGSSYNEQFF. The DNA for the CDR3 is TGTGCCAGCAGCGCCGAGACTAGCGGGAGCTCCTACAATGAGCAGTTCTTC.

This clonotype was seen repeatedly, ten times or more. The chain carries TRBV7-2 and TRBJ1-2; D gene uncertain. Trimming cost V 5 bases and J 2 bases, with 9 bases left between them. The germline CDR1 and CDR2 sequences are SGHTA and FQGNSA. The CDR3 covers 13 residues. The CDR3 sequence is CASSPGSNYGYTF. The CDR3 coding sequence is TGTGCCAGCAGCCCCGGGTCGAACTATGGCTACACCTTC. Full variable domain (outside the CDR3, taken from reference TRBV7-2 and TRBJ1-2): GAGVSQSPSNKVTEKGKDVELRCDPISGHTALYWYRQSLGQGLEFLIYFQGNSAPDKSGLPSDRFSAERTGGSVSTLTIQRTQQEDSAVYLCASSPGSNYGYTFGSGTRLTVV.

This clonotype was counted many times. The chain uses TRBV19 and TRBJ2-7, with a possible D match to TRBD2 (5 bases). The CDR3 spans 14 residues. Germline V gene data show CDR1 as LNHDA and CDR2 as SQIVND (reference sequence). Trimming removed 6 bases at V and 5 bases at J, with 17 bases between. The CDR3 is CASRRGPREDEQYF. The DNA of the CDR3 is TGTGCCAGTAGGCGCGGGCCTCGAGAGGACGAGCAGTACTTC.

The chain has TRBV20-1 and TRBJ1-2, with D maybe TRBD1 (5 bases). This CDR3 region has 15 residues. Trimming took off 0 bases at V and 8 bases at J, with 19 bases between the two ends. Germline V lookup: CDR1 DFQATT, CDR2 SNEGSKA (reference sequence). CDR3 protein: CSARDRVGGTLGYTF. The CDR3 DNA sequence: TGCAGTGCTAGAGATCGAGTTGGGGGAACCTTGGGCTACACCTTC.

There are a few counts of this clonotype. The rearrangement uses TRBV6-2 or TRBV6-3 and TRBJ2-1; 12 bases are a match to TRBD2. J gave up 9 bases and V 6 bases, and 12 bases lay outside the gene matches. The germline gives CDR1 MNHEY, CDR2 SVGEGT. This CDR3 region has 16 residues. In DNA, the CDR3 is TGTGCCAGCAGAAAATCTAGCGGGAGGGTCTTGGGTGAGCAGTTCTTC. Residues: CASRKSSGRVLGEQFF.

This clonotype appeared many times. This rearrangement joins TRBV28 to TRBJ2-7, with TRBD2 matching over 16 bases. J lost 4 bases, V lost 2 bases, and 11 bases had no gene match. The CDR3 runs to 19 residues. Looked up from germline, CDR1 is MDHEN and CDR2 is SYDVKM. The CDR3 coding sequence is TGTGCCAGCAGTTTAATGGGGACTAGCGGGAGGGCCCGTAGATACGAGCAGTACTTC. This sequence encodes CASSLMGTSGRARRYEQYF.

There are many counts of this clonotype. The chain joins TRBV5-5 to TRBJ1-2, with 9 bases identical to TRBD1. The V and J ends lost 2 bases and 3 bases, in that order; junction bases with no gene match: 5. CDR1 and CDR2 from the germline V gene are SGHKS and YYEKEE (reference sequence). This CDR3 is built from 15 residues. CDR3 region: CASSFRDRADYGYTF. The CDR3, as DNA: TGTGCCAGCAGCTTCCGGGACAGGGCGGACTATGGCTACACCTTC. Full variable domain (remainder filled in from reference TRBV5-5 and TRBJ1-2): DAGVTQSPTHLIKTRGQQVTLRCSPISGHKSVSWYQQVLGQGPQFIFQYYEKEERGRGNFPDRFSARQFPNYSSELNVNALLLGDSALYLCASSFRDRADYGYTFGSGTRLTVV.

This clonotype has ten or more counts. This chain links TRBV29-1 with TRBJ2-7; D is unresolved. Between the trimmed V and J ends, which lost 4 bases and 6 bases, there was a span of 16 bases. The CDR3 spans 13 residues. CDR1 is SQVTM and CDR2 is ANQGSEA in the germline V gene. CDR3 region: CSVVTANRGEQYF. The CDR3 bases are TGCAGCGTTGTCACCGCCAATCGCGGCGAGCAGTACTTC.

The chain couples TRBV18 to TRBJ2-5, with TRBD2 as a possible D gene (6 bases). The CDR3 loop spans 14 amino acids. V gave up 1 base and J gave up 4 bases, with 10 bases separating them. Germline V gives CDR1 KGHSH, CDR2 LQKENI. Here the CDR3 DNA reads TGTGCCAGCTCACCACTGCGGGATGGAGAGACCCAGTACTTC. It translates to CASSPLRDGETQYF.

V usage is TRBV29-1 and J usage is TRBJ2-7, with D possibly being TRBD1 (5 bases). CDR1 SQVTM and CDR2 ANQGSEA come from the germline V gene. Trimming cost V 1 base and J 0 bases, with 10 bases left between them. The CDR3 covers 14 residues. CDR3 region: CSVEVWTLSYEQYF. The CDR3 DNA sequence: TGCAGCGTTGAAGTATGGACACTCTCCTACGAGCAGTACTTC.